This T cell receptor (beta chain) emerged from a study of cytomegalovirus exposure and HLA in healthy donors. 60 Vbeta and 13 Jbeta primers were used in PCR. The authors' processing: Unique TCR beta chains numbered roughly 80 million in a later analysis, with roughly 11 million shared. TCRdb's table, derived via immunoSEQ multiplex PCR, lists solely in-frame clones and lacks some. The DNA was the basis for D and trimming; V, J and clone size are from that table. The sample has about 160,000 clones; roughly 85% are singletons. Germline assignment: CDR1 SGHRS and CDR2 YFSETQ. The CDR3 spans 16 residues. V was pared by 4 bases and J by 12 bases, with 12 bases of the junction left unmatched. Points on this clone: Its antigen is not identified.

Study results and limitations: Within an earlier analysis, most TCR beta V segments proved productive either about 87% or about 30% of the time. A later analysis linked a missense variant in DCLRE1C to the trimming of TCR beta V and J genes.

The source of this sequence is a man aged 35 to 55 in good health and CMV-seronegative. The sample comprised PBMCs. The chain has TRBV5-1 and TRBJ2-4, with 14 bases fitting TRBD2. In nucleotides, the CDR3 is TGCGCCAGCAGCGTCGGGACTAGCGGGAGAGGGCACAGTCAGTACTTC. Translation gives CASSVGTSGRGHSQYF.